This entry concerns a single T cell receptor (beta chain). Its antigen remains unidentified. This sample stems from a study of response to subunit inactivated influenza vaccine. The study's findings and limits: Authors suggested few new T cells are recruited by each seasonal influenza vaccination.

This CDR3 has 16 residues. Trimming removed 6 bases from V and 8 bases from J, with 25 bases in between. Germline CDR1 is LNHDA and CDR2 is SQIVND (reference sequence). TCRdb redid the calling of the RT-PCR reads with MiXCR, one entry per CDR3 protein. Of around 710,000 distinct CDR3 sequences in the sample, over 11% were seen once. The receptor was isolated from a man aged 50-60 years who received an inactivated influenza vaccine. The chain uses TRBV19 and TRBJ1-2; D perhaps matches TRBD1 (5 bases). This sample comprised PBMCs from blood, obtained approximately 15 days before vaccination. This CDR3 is CASSPEGPSWVLGYTF. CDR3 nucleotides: TGTGCCAGTAGCCCCGAGGGACCGTCTTGGGTCTTGGGCTACACCTTC.